A selection of T cell receptor beta chains follows, all from one sample in a study of blood T cell repertoires in COVID-19. Generated by immunoSEQ multiplex PCR, the TCRdb table keeps only in-frame clones and is missing some. Of about 300,000 clones in the sample, around 92% were seen once. Material: PBMCs or T cells enriched from blood (not recorded which). All receptors come from a woman aged 45-65 years who had been exposed to COVID-19. CDR3s include the opening cysteine and the closing phenylalanine or tryptophan. Fields, in order: V gene, D gene, clone size, CDR3 length, J gene, CDR3 DNA, CDR3 protein. D genes are given only for firm matches. The size of a clone is reported for some rows only, either as once, few or many, or as a class for expanded clones.

v_gene: TRBV28
d_gene: TRBD2
abundance: NA
len: 18
j_gene: TRBJ2-5
CDR3nt: TGTGCCAGCAGTTTATGGATGGCTAGCGGGGGGGCCTCGGAGACCCAGTACTTC
CDR3aa: CASSLWMASGGASETQYF

v_gene: TRBV7-9
d_gene: NA
abundance: NA
len: 9
j_gene: TRBJ2-1
CDR3nt: TGTGCAATCAGGCCTGGATGGTTCTTC
CDR3aa: CAIRPGWFF

v_gene: TRBV10-3
d_gene: TRBD1
abundance: NA
len: 15
j_gene: TRBJ2-5
CDR3nt: TGTGCCATCAGGCCTGGCAGGGGGAATCAAGAGACCCAGTACTTC
CDR3aa: CAIRPGRGNQETQYF

v_gene: TRBV28
d_gene: NA
abundance: NA
len: 12
j_gene: TRBJ2-4
CDR3nt: TGTGCCAGCAGTTCCCCAGATTACATTCAGTACTTC
CDR3aa: CASSSPDYIQYF

v_gene: TRBV9
d_gene: NA
abundance: NA
len: 14
j_gene: TRBJ1-4
CDR3nt: TGTGCCAGCAGCGTAGGGGGCTACGATGAAAAACTGTTTTTT
CDR3aa: CASSVGGYDEKLFF

v_gene: TRBV30
d_gene: NA
abundance: NA
len: 16
j_gene: TRBJ2-7
CDR3nt: TGTGCCTGGAGTGAAGTGGCAGGACTGGTCCCGTACGAGCAGTACTTC
CDR3aa: CAWSEVAGLVPYEQYF

v_gene: TRBV6-5
d_gene: NA
abundance: NA
len: 14
j_gene: TRBJ1-4
CDR3nt: TGTGCCAGCAGCCGGACAGCAACTAATGAAAAACTGTTTTTT
CDR3aa: CASSRTATNEKLFF

v_gene: TRBV27
d_gene: NA
abundance: NA
len: 14
j_gene: TRBJ2-7
CDR3nt: TGTGCCAGCAGTTTAGTAAGGGGATGGGACGAGCAGTACTTC
CDR3aa: CASSLVRGWDEQYF

v_gene: TRBV24-1
d_gene: TRBD1
abundance: NA
len: 16
j_gene: TRBJ2-7
CDR3nt: TGTGCCACCAGTGATCCCACGACAGGGGGAGGGTACGAGCAGTACTTC
CDR3aa: CATSDPTTGGGYEQYF

v_gene: TRBV21-1
d_gene: NA
abundance: many
len: 16
j_gene: TRBJ1-4
CDR3nt: TGTGCCAGCAGCTCACGACAGGGGATAGGTGGTGAAAAACTGTTTTTT
CDR3aa: CASSSRQGIGGEKLFF

v_gene: TRBV19
d_gene: NA
abundance: NA
len: 14
j_gene: TRBJ2-7
CDR3nt: TGTGCCAGTAGCCGACAGATCCTATCCTACGAGCAGTACTTC
CDR3aa: CASSRQILSYEQYF

v_gene: TRBV19
d_gene: TRBD1
abundance: once
len: 16
j_gene: TRBJ1-1
CDR3nt: TGTGCCAGTAGTATGGTTGACAGGGCCAGGAACACTGAAGCTTTCTTT
CDR3aa: CASSMVDRARNTEAFF

v_gene: TRBV27
d_gene: TRBD1
abundance: once
len: 16
j_gene: TRBJ2-2
CDR3nt: TGTGCCAGCAGTTTATGGACAGGGCTAGCCCCCGGGGAGCTGTTTTTT
CDR3aa: CASSLWTGLAPGELFF

v_gene: TRBV6-5
d_gene: NA
abundance: NA
len: 13
j_gene: TRBJ1-2
CDR3nt: TGTGCCAGCAGTCCGGGTACTAACTATGGCTACACCTTC
CDR3aa: CASSPGTNYGYTF

v_gene: TRBV7-2
d_gene: NA
abundance: NA
len: 14
j_gene: TRBJ2-7
CDR3nt: TGTGCCAGCAGCTTAAGCCCCACCTCCTACGAGCAGTACTTC
CDR3aa: CASSLSPTSYEQYF

v_gene: TRBV19
d_gene: NA
abundance: NA
len: 15
j_gene: TRBJ2-5
CDR3nt: TGTGCCAGTAGTACCCGGAGGGAAGTAGGGGAGACCCAGTACTTC
CDR3aa: CASSTRREVGETQYF

v_gene: TRBV29-1
d_gene: NA
abundance: NA
len: 12
j_gene: TRBJ1-1
CDR3nt: TGCAGCGTTTCCTTCAGGGGCACTGAAGCTTTCTTT
CDR3aa: CSVSFRGTEAFF

v_gene: TRBV20-1
d_gene: NA
abundance: NA
len: 11
j_gene: TRBJ1-5
CDR3nt: TGCAGTGCCGGGGAGGGCCAGCCCCAGCATTTT
CDR3aa: CSAGEGQPQHF

v_gene: TRBV7-2
d_gene: NA
abundance: NA
len: 14
j_gene: TRBJ1-2
CDR3nt: TGTGCCAGCAGCTTACTATCCTCTAACTATGGCTACACCTTC
CDR3aa: CASSLLSSNYGYTF

v_gene: TRBV15
d_gene: NA
abundance: NA
len: 16
j_gene: TRBJ1-5
CDR3nt: TGTGCCACCAGCAGAGATATCGACAGAGACAATCAGCCCCAGCATTTT
CDR3aa: CATSRDIDRDNQPQHF

v_gene: TRBV7-9
d_gene: NA
abundance: once
len: 17
j_gene: TRBJ1-2
CDR3nt: TGTGCCAGCAGCACCCAGAACCGGGCCGGGGGGTCTAATGGCTACACCTTC
CDR3aa: CASSTQNRAGGSNGYTF

v_gene: TRBV28
d_gene: TRBD2
abundance: NA
len: 13
j_gene: TRBJ2-7
CDR3nt: TGTGCCAGTCTTGGGGGGGGTTCCTACGAGCAGTACTTC
CDR3aa: CASLGGGSYEQYF